The T cell receptor (beta chain) under discussion was sequenced for a study of low-dose radiotherapy and immunotherapy resistance in tumors. This clonotype was counted at least ten times. Germline-derived CDR1 and CDR2 are SGHVS and FQNEAQ. The CDR3 sequence is 13 residues long. V lost 1 base, J lost 9 bases, and 10 bases lay in between. As for time point: before trial treatment. TRAV and TRBV primers primed cDNA for both TCRalpha and TCRbeta. Both a constant-region primer and a V-primer adapter served to amplify TCRs across approximately 19 PCR cycles. Amplification of isolated mRNA was accomplished via in vitro transcription. TCRdb re-called the reads with MiXCR, one entry per CDR3 protein. The sample consists of under 90,000 distinct CDR3 sequences, 15% to 20% of them appearing once.

The chain is built from TRBV7-8 and TRBJ1-5, with D perhaps TRBD1 (5 bases). The origin of this receptor is a male donor with prostate cancer. The material sequenced was PBMCs, taken before treatment. The CDR3 here is CASSLGTQGPQHF. The CDR3 DNA is TGTGCCAGCAGCTTAGGCACCCAGGGGCCCCAGCATTTT.